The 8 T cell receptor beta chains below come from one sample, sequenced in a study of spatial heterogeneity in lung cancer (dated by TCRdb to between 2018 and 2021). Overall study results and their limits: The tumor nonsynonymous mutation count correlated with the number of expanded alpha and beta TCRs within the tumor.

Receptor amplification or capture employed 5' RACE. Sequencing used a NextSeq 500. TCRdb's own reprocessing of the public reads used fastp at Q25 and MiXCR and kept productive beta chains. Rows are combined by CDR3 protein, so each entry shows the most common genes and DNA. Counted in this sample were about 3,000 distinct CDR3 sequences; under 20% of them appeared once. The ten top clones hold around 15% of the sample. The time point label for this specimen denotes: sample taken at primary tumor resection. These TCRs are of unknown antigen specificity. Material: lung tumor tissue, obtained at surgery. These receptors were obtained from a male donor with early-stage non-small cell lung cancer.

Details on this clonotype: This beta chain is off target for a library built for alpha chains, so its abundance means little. CDR3 nucleotide sequence: TGCAGCGTTGAAGGGGGAGTAGACTATGGCTACACCTTC. This codes for CSVEGGVDYGYTF. The chain joins TRBV29-1 to TRBJ1-2; D uncertain. CDR1 SQVTM and CDR2 ANQGSEA come from the germline V gene. The CDR3 has 13 residues. Trimming shortened V by 1 base and J by 3 bases, and 9 bases separated the two germline ends.

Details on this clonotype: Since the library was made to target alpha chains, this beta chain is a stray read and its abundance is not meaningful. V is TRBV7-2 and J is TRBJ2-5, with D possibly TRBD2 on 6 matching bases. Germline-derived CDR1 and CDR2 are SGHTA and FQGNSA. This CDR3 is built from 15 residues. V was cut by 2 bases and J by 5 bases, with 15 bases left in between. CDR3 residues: CASSLSGDLVETQYF. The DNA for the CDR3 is TGTGCCAGCAGCTTATCCGGGGACTTGGTGGAGACCCAGTACTTC.

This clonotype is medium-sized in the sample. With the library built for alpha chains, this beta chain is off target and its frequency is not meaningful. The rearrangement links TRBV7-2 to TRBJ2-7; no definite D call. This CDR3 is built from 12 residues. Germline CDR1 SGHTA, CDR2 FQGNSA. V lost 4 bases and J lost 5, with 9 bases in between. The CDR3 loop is CASSSVGNEQYF. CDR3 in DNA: TGTGCCAGCAGCTCGGTGGGAAACGAGCAGTACTTC.

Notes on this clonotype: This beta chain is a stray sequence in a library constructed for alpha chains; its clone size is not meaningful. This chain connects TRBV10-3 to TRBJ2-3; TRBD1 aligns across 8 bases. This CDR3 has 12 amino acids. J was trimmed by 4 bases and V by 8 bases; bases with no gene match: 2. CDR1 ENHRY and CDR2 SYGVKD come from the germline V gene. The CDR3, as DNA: TGTGCCATCCAGGGGGCTGCAGATACGCAGTATTTT. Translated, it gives CAIQGAADTQYF.

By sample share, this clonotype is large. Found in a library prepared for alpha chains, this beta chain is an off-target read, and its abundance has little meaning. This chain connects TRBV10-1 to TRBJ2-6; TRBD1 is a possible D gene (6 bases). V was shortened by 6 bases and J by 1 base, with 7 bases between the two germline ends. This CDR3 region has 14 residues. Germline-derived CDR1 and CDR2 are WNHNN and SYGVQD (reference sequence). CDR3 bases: TGCGCCAGCAGCACAGGGTCTGGGGCCAACGTCCTGACTTTC. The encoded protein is CASSTGSGANVLTF.

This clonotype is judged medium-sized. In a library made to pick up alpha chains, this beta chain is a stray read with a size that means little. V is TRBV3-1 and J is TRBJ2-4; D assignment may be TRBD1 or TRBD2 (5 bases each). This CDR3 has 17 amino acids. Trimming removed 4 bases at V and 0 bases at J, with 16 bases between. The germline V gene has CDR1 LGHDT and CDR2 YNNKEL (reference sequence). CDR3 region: CASSPPRGLRAKNIQYF. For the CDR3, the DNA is TGTGCCAGCAGCCCCCCCCGGGGCCTCCGAGCCAAAAACATTCAGTACTTC.

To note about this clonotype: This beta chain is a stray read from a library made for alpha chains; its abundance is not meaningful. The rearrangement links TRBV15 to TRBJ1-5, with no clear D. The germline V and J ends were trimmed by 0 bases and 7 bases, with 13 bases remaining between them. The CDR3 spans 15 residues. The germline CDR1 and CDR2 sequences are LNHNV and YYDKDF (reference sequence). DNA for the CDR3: TGTGCCACCAGCAGAGATTTCTCCAGCGGACAGCCCCAGCATTTT. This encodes CATSRDFSSGQPQHF.

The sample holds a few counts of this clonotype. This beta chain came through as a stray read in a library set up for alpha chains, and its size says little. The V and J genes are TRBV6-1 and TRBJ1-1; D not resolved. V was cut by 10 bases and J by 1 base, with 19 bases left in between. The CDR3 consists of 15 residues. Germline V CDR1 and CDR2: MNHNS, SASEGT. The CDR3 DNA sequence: TGTGCCACCGAGTTAGGTGGTTTTTCGAACACTGAAGCTTTCTTT. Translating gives CATELGGFSNTEAFF.